Sequencing of this TCR beta chain was carried out in a study of PD-L1 blockade in urothelial cancer. Background on the study: Enrolled patients had been treated previously with 0 to 3 chemotherapy regimens.

Per the germline V gene, CDR1 is ENHRY and CDR2 is SYGVKD. CDR3 length: 13 amino acids. V lost 8 bases to trimming and J lost 4 bases; unmatched junction nucleotides: 7. The assay was immunoSEQ multiplex PCR, and TCRdb's table has in-frame clones only and misses some. The profile covers about 71,000 clones, with approximately 91% appearing a single time and 3.4% taken by the ten largest. This TCR was recovered from a man aged 60 to 75 with urothelial cancer. V gene TRBV10-3 combines with J gene TRBJ1-1, with 7 bases aligning to TRBD1. Specimen: PBMCs, collected around atezolizumab (anti-PD-L1) treatment. CDR3 in amino acids: CAIGGGSGTEAFF. The CDR3 region has the DNA TGTGCCATCGGAGGGGGCTCAGGCACTGAAGCTTTCTTT.